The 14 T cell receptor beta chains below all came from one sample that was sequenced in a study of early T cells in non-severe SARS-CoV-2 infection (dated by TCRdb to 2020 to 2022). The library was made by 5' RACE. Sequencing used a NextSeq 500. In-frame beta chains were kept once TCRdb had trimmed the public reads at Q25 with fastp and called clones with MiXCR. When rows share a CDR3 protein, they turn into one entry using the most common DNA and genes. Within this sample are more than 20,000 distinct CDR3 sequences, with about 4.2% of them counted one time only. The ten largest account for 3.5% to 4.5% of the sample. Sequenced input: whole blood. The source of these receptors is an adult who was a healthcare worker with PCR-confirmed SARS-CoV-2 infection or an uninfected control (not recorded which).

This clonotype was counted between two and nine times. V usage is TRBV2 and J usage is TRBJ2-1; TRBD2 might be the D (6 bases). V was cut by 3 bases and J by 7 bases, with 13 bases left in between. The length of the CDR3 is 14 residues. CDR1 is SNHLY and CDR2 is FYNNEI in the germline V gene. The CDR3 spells CASSETSLGNEQFF. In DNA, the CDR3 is TGTGCCAGCAGTGAGACTAGTTTAGGAAATGAGCAGTTCTTC.

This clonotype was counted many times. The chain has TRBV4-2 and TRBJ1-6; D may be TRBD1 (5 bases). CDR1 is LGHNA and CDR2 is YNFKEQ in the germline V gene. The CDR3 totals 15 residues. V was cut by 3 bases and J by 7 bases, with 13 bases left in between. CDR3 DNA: TGTGCCAGCAGCCAGCAGACAGTTACCAATTCACCCCTCCACTTT. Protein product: CASSQQTVTNSPLHF.

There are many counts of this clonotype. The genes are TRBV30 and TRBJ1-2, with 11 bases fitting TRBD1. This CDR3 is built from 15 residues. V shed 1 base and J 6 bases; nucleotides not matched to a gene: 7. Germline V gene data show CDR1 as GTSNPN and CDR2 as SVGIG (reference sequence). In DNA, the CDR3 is TGTGCCTGGAGTGGCCCGGACAGGGGGCGTGATGGCTACACCTTC. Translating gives CAWSGPDRGRDGYTF.

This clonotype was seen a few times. In DNA, the CDR3 is TGTGCCACCAGGGCGGGGCCTGAGACCGGGGAGCTGTTTTTT. Its protein is CATRAGPETGELFF. This chain joins TRBV24-1 and TRBJ2-2; D may be TRBD2 (6 bases). The ends were cut back, 7 bases at V and 5 bases at J, with 13 bases in the middle. CDR1 is KGHDR and CDR2 is SFDVKD in the germline V gene. This CDR3 comprises 14 residues.

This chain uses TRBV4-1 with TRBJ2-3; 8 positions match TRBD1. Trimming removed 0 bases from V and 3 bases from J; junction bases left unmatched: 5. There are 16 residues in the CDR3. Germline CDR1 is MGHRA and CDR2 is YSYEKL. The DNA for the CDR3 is TGCGCCAGCAGCCAAGAGACAGGGGACTTAACAGATACGCAGTATTTT. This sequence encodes CASSQETGDLTDTQYF.

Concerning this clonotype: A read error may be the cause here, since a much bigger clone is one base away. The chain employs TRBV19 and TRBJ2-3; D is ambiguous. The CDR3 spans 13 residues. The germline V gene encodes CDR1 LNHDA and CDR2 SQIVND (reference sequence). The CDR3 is CASSAHSTDTQCF. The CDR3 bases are TGTGCCAGTAGTGCCCATAGCACAGATACGCAGTGTTTT.

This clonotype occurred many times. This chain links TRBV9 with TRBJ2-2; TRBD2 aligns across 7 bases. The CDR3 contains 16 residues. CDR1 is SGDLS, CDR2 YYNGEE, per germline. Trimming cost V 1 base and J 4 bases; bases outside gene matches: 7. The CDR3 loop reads CASSVNSGFSTGELFF. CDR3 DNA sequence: TGTGCCAGCAGCGTAAATAGCGGGTTTTCCACCGGGGAGCTGTTTTTT.

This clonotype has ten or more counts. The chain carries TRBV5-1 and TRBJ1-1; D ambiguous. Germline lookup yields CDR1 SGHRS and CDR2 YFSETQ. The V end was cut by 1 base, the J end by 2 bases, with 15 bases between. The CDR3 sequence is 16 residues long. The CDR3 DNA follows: TGCGCCAGCAGCTTGCCTCGAGCACGGGGTAACACTGAAGCTTTCTTT. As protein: CASSLPRARGNTEAFF.

This CDR3 reads CASSYPGTYEQYF. The CDR3 bases are TGTGCCAGCAGTTACCCGGGAACCTACGAGCAGTACTTC. The chain couples TRBV6-6 to TRBJ2-7; TRBD2 might be the D (5 bases). Trimming left V 2 bases short and J 2 bases short, with 7 bases between. The CDR3 has 13 amino acids. The germline gives CDR1 MNHNY, CDR2 SVGAGI (reference sequence).

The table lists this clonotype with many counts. In nucleotides, the CDR3 is TGTGCCAGCAGTTACTCGCATAGCGGGGATGATACGCAGTATTTT. It specifies CASSYSHSGDDTQYF. V is TRBV6-6 and J is TRBJ2-3; 8 nucleotides line up with TRBD2. The V segment lost 0 bases and the J segment 6 bases; nucleotides outside the gene matches: 5. The V gene's germline CDR1 is MNHNY and CDR2 SVGAGI (reference sequence). The CDR3 totals 15 residues.

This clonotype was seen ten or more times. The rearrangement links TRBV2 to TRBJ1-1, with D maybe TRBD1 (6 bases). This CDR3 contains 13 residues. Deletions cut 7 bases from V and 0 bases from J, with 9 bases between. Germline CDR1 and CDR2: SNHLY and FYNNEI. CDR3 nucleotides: TGTGCCAGCAAGGACAGCATGAACACTGAAGCTTTCTTT. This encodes CASKDSMNTEAFF.

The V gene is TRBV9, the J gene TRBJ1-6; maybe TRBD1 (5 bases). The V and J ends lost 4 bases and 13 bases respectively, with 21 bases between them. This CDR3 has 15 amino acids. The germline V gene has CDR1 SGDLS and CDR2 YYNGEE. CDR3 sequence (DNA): TGTGCCAGCAGCTACGATACCGGGACCTCCGGTCCCCTCCACTTT. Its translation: CASSYDTGTSGPLHF. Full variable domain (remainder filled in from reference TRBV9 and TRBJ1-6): DSGVTQTPKHLITATGQRVTLRCSPRSGDLSVYWYQQSLDQGLQFLIQYYNGEERAKGNILERFSAQQFPDLHSELNLSSLELGDSALYFCASSYDTGTSGPLHFGNGTRLTVT.

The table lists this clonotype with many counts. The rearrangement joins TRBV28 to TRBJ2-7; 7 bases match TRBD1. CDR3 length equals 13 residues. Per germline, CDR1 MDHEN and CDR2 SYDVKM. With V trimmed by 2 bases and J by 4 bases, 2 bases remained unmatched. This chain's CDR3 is CASSLGTVYEQYF. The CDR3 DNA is TGTGCCAGCAGTTTAGGGACAGTTTACGAGCAGTACTTC.

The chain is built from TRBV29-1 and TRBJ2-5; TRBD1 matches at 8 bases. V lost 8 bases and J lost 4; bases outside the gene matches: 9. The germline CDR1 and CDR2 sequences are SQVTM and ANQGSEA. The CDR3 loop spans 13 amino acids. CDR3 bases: TGCAGCATGCGTGGACAGGGCTTAGAGACCCAGTACTTC. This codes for CSMRGQGLETQYF.